This T cell receptor beta chain was identified during a study of T-cell memory formation after mild COVID-19. TCRalpha and TCRbeta libraries used 5'RACE with constant-segment primers and UMIs. MiXCR, run by TCRdb on the 5' RACE reads, gives a single entry per CDR3 protein. The table lists roughly 510,000 distinct CDR3 sequences, 17% of them singletons. The germline V gene encodes CDR1 MNHEY and CDR2 SMNVEV (reference sequence). The V and J ends lost 3 bases and 4 bases respectively, with 12 bases between them. The CDR3 sequence is 14 residues long. The chain combines TRBV27 with TRBJ1-2; D not resolved. This clonotype originated in an adult woman who had mild COVID-19 (a few samples of this study predate the infection). Cell type and time point are not known. Input material: PBMCs or a T cell subset sorted from them (not recorded which). The CDR3 DNA reads as TGTGCCAGCAGTTTGACTTTTCCTGGCTATGGCTACACCTTC. It codes for CASSLTFPGYGYTF.